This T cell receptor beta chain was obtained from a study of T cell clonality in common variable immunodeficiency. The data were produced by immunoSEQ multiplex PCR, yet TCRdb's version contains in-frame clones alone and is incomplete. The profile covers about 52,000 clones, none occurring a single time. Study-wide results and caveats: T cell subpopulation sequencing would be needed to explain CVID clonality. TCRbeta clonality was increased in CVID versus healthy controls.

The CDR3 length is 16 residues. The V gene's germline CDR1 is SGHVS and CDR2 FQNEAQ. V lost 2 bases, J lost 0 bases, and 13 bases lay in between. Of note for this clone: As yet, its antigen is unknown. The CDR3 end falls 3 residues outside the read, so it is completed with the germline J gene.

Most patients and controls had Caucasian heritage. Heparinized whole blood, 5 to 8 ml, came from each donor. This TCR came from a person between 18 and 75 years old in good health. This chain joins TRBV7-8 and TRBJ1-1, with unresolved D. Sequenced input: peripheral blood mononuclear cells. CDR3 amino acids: CASSLSSQRLNTEAFF. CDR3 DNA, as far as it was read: TGTGCCAGCAGCTTAAGTTCCCAGAGATTGAACACTGAA. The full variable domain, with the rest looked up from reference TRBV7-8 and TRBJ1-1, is GAGVSQSPRYKVAKRGQDVALRCDPISGHVSLFWYQQALGQGPEFLTYFQNEAQLDKSGLPSDRFFAERPEGSVSTLKIQRTQQEDSAVYLCASSLSSQRLNTEAFFGQGTRLTVV.